This T cell receptor (beta chain) stems from a study of blood T cell repertoires in COVID-19. Study-wide background: Sites across the United States, Italy and Spain contributed samples from acute and convalescent COVID-19. T cells, B-cell-depleted T cells, or PBMCs provided the cDNA or gDNA that served as material.

Original processing notes: How many nucleated cells were present was estimated from reference gene primer amplification. Profiled with immunoSEQ multiplex PCR; TCRdb holds only in-frame clones, not every one. The V and J calls and clone size are taken from that table; D and trimming were inferred from the DNA. The sample comprises about 670,000 clones, about 90% of which are singletons, and roughly 0.26% rests with the top ten. The germline CDR1 and CDR2 sequences are SGHTA and FQGTGA. The CDR3 is 15 amino acids. Germline trimming cut 4 bases from V and 2 bases from J; bases unmatched to any gene: 5.

Sequenced input: peripheral blood. The chain joins TRBV7-3 to TRBJ2-3; 8 bases are a match to TRBD1. The sequence was collected from a woman aged 18-29 years with acute or convalescent COVID-19. The CDR3 DNA reads as TGTGCCAGCAGCTCGGGACAGGCAAACACAGATACGCAGTATTTT. Residues: CASSSGQANTDTQYF.